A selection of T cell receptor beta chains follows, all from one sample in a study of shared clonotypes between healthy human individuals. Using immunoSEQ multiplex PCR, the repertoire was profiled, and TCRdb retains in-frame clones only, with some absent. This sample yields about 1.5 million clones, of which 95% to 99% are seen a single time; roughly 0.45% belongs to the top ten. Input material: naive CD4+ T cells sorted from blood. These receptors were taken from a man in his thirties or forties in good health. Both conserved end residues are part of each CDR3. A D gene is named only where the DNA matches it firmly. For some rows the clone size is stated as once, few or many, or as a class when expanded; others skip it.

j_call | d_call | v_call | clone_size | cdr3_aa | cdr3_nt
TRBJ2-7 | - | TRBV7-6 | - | CASSQKLGADAYEQYF | TGTGCCAGCAGCCAAAAACTCGGGGCGGATGCCTACGAGCAGTACTTC
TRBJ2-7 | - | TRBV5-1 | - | CASSSGLSLQVHEQYF | TGCGCCAGCAGCTCGGGGCTCAGCCTCCAAGTCCACGAGCAGTACTTC
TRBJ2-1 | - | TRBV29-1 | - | CSAPVRERDEQFF | TGCAGCGCCCCGGTTCGGGAACGGGATGAGCAGTTCTTC
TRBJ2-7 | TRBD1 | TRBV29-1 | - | CSVQRGPVAYEQYF | TGCAGCGTTCAAAGGGGGCCAGTAGCCTACGAGCAGTACTTC
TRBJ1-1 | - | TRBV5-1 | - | CASSFRPSSTEAFF | TGCGCCAGCAGCTTTCGACCCAGCAGCACTGAAGCTTTCTTT
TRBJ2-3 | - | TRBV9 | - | CASTFTPKMEDTQYF | TGTGCCAGCACATTTACCCCTAAGATGGAAGATACGCAGTATTTT
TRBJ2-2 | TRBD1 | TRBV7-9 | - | CASSFKDRPTGELFF | TGTGCCAGCAGCTTTAAGGACAGGCCCACCGGGGAGCTGTTTTTT
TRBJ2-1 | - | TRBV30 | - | CAWRTGVLQFF | TGTGCCTGGAGGACGGGGGTCTTGCAGTTCTTC
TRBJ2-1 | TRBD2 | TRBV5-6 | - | CASSLPGLAGGVDEQFF | TGTGCCAGCAGCTTACCGGGACTAGCGGGAGGAGTAGATGAGCAGTTCTTC
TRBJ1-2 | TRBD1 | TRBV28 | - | CASSSGQGGYTF | TGTGCCAGCAGTTCTGGACAGGGTGGCTACACCTTC
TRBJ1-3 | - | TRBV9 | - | CASSQMSGEGNTIYF | TGTGCCAGCAGCCAAATGTCTGGGGAGGGAAACACCATATATTTT
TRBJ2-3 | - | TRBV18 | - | CASSVGTRDTQYF | TGTGCCAGCTCAGTCGGGACGAGAGATACGCAGTATTTT
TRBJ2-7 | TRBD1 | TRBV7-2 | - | CASSSRTGSPYEQYF | TGTGCCAGCAGCTCCCGGACAGGGTCGCCCTACGAGCAGTACTTC
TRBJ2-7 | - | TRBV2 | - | CASSRESYEQYF | TGTGCCAGCAGTAGGGAATCCTACGAGCAGTACTTC
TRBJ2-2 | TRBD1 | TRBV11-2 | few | CASSHADRAGELFF | TGTGCCAGCAGCCACGCGGACAGGGCGGGGGAGCTGTTTTTT
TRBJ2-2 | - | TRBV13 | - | CASSLTGVPGELFF | TGTGCCAGCAGCTTAACGGGGGTGCCCGGGGAGCTGTTTTTT
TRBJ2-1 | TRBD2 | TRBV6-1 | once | CASREEQRDYNEQFF | TGTGCCAGCAGAGAAGAGCAGCGGGATTACAATGAGCAGTTCTTC
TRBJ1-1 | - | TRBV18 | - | CASSHSGMNTEAFF | TGTGCCAGCTCACACTCAGGGATGAACACTGAAGCTTTCTTT
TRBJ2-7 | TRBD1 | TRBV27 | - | CASSARRNSQGAQYEQYF | TGTGCCAGCAGTGCTCGAAGAAATTCACAGGGGGCTCAGTACGAGCAGTACTTC
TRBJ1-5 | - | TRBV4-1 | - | CASSRQVSNQPQHF | TGCGCCAGCAGCCGACAGGTTAGCAATCAGCCCCAGCATTTT